The present T cell receptor (beta chain) was sequenced within a study of cytomegalovirus exposure and HLA in healthy donors. Vbeta (60) and Jbeta (13) primers were used in the PCR. TCRdb's table, derived via immunoSEQ multiplex PCR, lists solely in-frame clones and lacks some. This sample has approximately 160,000 clones, with 77% found just once. This CDR3 has 16 amino acids. Germline values: CDR1 SGHRS, CDR2 YFSETQ. V was cut by 4 bases and J by 4 bases, with 21 bases left in between. The origin of this receptor is a woman in her twenties or thirties in good health and CMV-seronegative. The sequenced sample consisted of PBMCs. V is TRBV5-1 and J is TRBJ2-7, with D possibly TRBD1 on 6 matching bases. The CDR3 region is CASSARGGAQGYEQYF. CDR3 coding DNA: TGCGCCAGCAGCGCCCGTGGGGGCGCTCAGGGGTACGAGCAGTACTTC.